Listed below are T cell receptor beta chains from one sample, sequenced in a study of glioma-infiltrating T cells. TCRdb fed the multiplex PCR reads into MiXCR, producing one record per CDR3 protein. The table has more than 95,000 distinct CDR3 sequences, roughly 20% seen once. The sample was glioma tissue, nonneoplastic brain tissue, or PBMCs (not recorded which). These receptors originate from a human donor with low-grade glioma or glioblastoma, undergoing nonglioma brain surgery, or in good health (not recorded which). CDR3s include the opening cysteine and the closing phenylalanine or tryptophan. D genes are given only for firm matches. Not every row has a clone size; where given, it reads once, few, many or a size class.

d_call: TRBD1
j_call: TRBJ1-1
clone_size: many
v_call: TRBV4-2
cdr3_aa: CASSQRNRGHTEAFF
cdr3_nt: TGTGCCAGCAGCCAACGGAACAGGGGGCACACTGAAGCTTTCTTT

d_call: NA
j_call: TRBJ2-7
clone_size: many
v_call: TRBV18
cdr3_aa: CASSPDIRSYEQYF
cdr3_nt: TGTGCCAGCTCACCCGACATCCGCTCCTACGAGCAGTACTTC

d_call: NA
j_call: TRBJ1-4
clone_size: few
v_call: TRBV7-4
cdr3_aa: CASSLEAPQGTNEKLFF
cdr3_nt: TGTGCCAGCAGCTTAGAAGCCCCGCAGGGAACTAATGAAAAACTGTTTTTT

d_call: NA
j_call: TRBJ2-5
clone_size: many
v_call: TRBV7-2
cdr3_aa: CASSRGGGKRETQYF
cdr3_nt: TGTGCCAGCAGCCGGGGAGGCGGCAAAAGAGAGACCCAGTACTTC

d_call: TRBD1
j_call: TRBJ2-7
clone_size: NA
v_call: TRBV18
cdr3_aa: CASSETGGVAQYF
cdr3_nt: TGTGCCAGCTCAGAGACAGGGGGAGTCGCACAGTACTTC

d_call: TRBD2
j_call: TRBJ2-3
clone_size: many
v_call: TRBV6-6
cdr3_aa: CASSYGAGGSTDTQYF
cdr3_nt: TGTGCCAGCAGTTACGGAGCGGGAGGTTCGACAGATACGCAGTATTTT

d_call: TRBD2
j_call: TRBJ2-3
clone_size: NA
v_call: TRBV9
cdr3_aa: CASSAGLAPDTQYF
cdr3_nt: TGTGCCAGCAGCGCGGGACTAGCCCCAGATACGCAGTATTTT

d_call: NA
j_call: TRBJ2-1
clone_size: few
v_call: TRBV12-3/TRBV12-4
cdr3_aa: CASSFSSGEQFF
cdr3_nt: TGTGCCAGCAGTTTTAGTTCGGGTGAGCAGTTCTTC

d_call: TRBD2
j_call: TRBJ2-3
clone_size: many
v_call: TRBV7-2
cdr3_aa: CASSSGLAGHSTDTQYF
cdr3_nt: TGTGCCAGCAGCTCGGGACTAGCGGGGCATAGCACAGATACGCAGTATTTT

d_call: NA
j_call: TRBJ2-3
clone_size: few
v_call: TRBV9
cdr3_aa: CASKMEGADTQYF
cdr3_nt: TGTGCCAGCAAAATGGAAGGAGCGGATACGCAGTATTTT

d_call: TRBD2
j_call: TRBJ2-3
clone_size: NA
v_call: TRBV7-9
cdr3_aa: CASRSLAGVADTQYF
cdr3_nt: TGTGCCAGCCGCTCCTTAGCGGGAGTGGCAGATACGCAGTATTTT

d_call: TRBD2
j_call: TRBJ2-3
clone_size: many
v_call: TRBV20-1
cdr3_aa: CSARATSGGPDTQYF
cdr3_nt: TGCAGTGCTAGAGCGACTAGCGGGGGCCCCGATACGCAGTATTTT

d_call: NA
j_call: TRBJ1-4
clone_size: NA
v_call: TRBV7-6
cdr3_aa: CASSFDSPVYVQGSEKLFF
cdr3_nt: TGTGCCAGCAGCTTTGACTCTCCGGTTTATGTACAGGGTTCCGAAAAACTGTTTTTT

d_call: TRBD2
j_call: TRBJ2-1
clone_size: NA
v_call: TRBV5-4
cdr3_aa: CASSLGLAVLGEQFF
cdr3_nt: TGTGCCAGCAGCTTGGGACTAGCGGTCCTGGGTGAGCAGTTCTTC

d_call: TRBD2
j_call: TRBJ2-5
clone_size: once
v_call: TRBV29-1
cdr3_aa: CGVFGTSGGGYF
cdr3_nt: TGCGGCGTTTTCGGGACTAGCGGGGGGGGGTACTTC